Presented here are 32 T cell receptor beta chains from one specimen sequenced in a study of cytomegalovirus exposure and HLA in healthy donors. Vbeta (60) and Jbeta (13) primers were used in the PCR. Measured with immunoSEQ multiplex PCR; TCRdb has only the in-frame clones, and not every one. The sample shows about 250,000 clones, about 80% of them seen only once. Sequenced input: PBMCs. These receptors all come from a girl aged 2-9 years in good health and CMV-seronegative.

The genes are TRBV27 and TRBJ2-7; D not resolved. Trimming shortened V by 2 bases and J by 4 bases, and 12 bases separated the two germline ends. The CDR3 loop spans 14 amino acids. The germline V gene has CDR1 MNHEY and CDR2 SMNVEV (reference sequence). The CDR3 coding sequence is TGTGCCAGCAGTTTAGGTTCCGGGTGGTACGAGCAGTACTTC. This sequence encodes CASSLGSGWYEQYF.

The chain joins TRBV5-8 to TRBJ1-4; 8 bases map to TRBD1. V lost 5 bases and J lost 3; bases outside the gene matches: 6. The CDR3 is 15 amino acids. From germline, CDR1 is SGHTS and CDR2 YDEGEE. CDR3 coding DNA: TGTGCCAGCAGGGGCAGGGGGCTATCTAATGAAAAACTGTTTTTT. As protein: CASRGRGLSNEKLFF.

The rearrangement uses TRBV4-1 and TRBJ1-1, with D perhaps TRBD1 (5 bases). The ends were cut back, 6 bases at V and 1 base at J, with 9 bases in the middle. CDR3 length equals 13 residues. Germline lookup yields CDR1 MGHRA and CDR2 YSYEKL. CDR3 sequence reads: CASSYGGNTEAFF. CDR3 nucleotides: TGCGCCAGCAGTTACGGGGGGAACACTGAAGCTTTCTTT.

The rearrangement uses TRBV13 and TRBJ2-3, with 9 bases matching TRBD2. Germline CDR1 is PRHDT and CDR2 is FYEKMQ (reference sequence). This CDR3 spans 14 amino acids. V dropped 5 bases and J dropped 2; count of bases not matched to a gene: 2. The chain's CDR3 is CASSLGLATDTQYF. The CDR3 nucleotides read TGTGCCAGCAGCCTGGGACTAGCCACAGATACGCAGTATTTT.

CDR3 loop: CASHKDRGPYNTEAFF. For the CDR3, the DNA is TGTGCCAGCCATAAGGACAGGGGGCCCTATAACACTGAAGCTTTCTTT. The chain couples TRBV19 to TRBJ1-1; 11 bases fit TRBD1. The CDR3 is 16 amino acids. The germline CDR1 and CDR2 sequences are LNHDA and SQIVND (reference sequence). Losses at the gene ends were 9 bases for V and 2 bases for J; bases not matched to a gene: 11.

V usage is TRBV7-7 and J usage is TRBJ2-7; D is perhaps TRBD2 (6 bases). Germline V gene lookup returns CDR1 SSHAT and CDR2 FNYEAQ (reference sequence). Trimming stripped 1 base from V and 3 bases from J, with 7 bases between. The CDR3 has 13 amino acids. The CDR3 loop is CASSLGRGYEQYF. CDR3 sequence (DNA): TGTGCCAGCAGCTTAGGGCGGGGCTACGAGCAGTACTTC. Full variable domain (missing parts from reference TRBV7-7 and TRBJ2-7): GAGVSQSPRYKVTKRGQDVTLRCDPISSHATLYWYQQALGQGPEFLTYFNYEAQPDKSGLPSDRFSAERPEGSISTLTIQRTEQRDSAMYRCASSLGRGYEQYFGPGTRLTVT.

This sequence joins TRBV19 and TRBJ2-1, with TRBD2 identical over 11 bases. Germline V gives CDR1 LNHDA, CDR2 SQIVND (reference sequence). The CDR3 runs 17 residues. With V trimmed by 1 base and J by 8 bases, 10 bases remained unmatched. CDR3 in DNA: TGTGCCAGTAGTATAGTTGTGGTACTAGCGGGAGCCTATGAGCAGTTCTTC. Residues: CASSIVVVLAGAYEQFF.

The CDR3 protein is CASMEAEIDTQYF. CDR3 DNA: TGTGCCAGCATGGAGGCGGAGATAGATACGCAGTATTTT. The gene calls are TRBV2 and TRBJ2-3; D may be TRBD2 (5 bases). V lost 7 bases and J lost 5, with 13 bases in between. Germline assignment: CDR1 SNHLY and CDR2 FYNNEI. CDR3 length equals 13 residues. The full variable domain, completed using reference TRBV2 and TRBJ2-3, is EPEVTQTPSHQVTQMGQEVILRCVPISNHLYFYWYRQILGQKVEFLVSFYNNEISEKSEIFDDQFSVERPDGSNFTLKIRSTKLEDSAMYFCASMEAEIDTQYFGPGTRLTVL.

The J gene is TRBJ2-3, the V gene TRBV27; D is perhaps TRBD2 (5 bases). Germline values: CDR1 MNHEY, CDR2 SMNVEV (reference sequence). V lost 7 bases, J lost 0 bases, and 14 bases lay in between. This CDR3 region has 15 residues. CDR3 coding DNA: TGTGCCAGCACCCCCCGACCGGGGAGCACAGATACGCAGTATTTT. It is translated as CASTPRPGSTDTQYF.

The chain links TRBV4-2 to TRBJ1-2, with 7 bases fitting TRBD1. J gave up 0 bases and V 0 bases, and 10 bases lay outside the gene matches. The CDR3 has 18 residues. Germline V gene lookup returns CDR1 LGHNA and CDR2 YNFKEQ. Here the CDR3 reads CASSQDRHTGASNYGYTF. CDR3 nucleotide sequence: TGTGCCAGCAGCCAAGATCGGCATACAGGGGCTTCTAACTATGGCTACACCTTC.

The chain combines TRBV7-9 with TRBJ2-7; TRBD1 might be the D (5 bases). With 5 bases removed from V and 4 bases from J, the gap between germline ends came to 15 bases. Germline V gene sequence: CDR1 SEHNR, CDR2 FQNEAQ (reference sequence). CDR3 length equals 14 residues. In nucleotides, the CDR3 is TGTGCCAGCAGCGACACAGGCCTCCCATACGAGCAGTACTTC. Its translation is CASSDTGLPYEQYF. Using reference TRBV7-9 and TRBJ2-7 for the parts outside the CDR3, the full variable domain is DTGVSQNPRHKITKRGQNVTFRCDPISEHNRLYWYRQTLGQGPEFLTYFQNEAQLEKSRLLSDRFSAERPKGSFSTLEIQRTEQGDSAMYLCASSDTGLPYEQYFGPGTRLTVT.

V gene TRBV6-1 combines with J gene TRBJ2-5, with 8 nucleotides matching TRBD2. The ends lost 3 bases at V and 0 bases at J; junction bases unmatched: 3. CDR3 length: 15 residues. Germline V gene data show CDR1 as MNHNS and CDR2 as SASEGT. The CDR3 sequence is CASSEGSGNQETQYF. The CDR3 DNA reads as TGTGCCAGCAGTGAGGGTAGCGGGAACCAAGAGACCCAGTACTTC.

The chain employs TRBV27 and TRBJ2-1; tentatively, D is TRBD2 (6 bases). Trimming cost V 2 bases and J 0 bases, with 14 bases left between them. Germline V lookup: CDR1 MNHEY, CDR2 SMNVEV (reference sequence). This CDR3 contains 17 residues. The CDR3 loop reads CASSLTAGLHSYNEQFF. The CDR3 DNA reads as TGTGCCAGCAGTTTAACCGCGGGACTCCACTCCTACAATGAGCAGTTCTTC.

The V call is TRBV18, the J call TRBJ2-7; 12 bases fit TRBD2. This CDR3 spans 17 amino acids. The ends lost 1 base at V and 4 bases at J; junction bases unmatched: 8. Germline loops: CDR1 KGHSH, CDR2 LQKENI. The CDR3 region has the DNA TGTGCCAGCTCACCACGGAGCGGAACTAGCGGGGGGTACGAGCAGTACTTC. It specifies CASSPRSGTSGGYEQYF.

This CDR3 is CASSDITPGRPGGKLFF. DNA for the CDR3: TGTGCCAGCAGCGACATTACGCCTGGACGGCCCGGAGGAAAACTGTTTTTT. The V and J genes are TRBV11-2 and TRBJ1-4; no reliable D call. The CDR3 covers 17 residues. The germline V gene has CDR1 SGHAT and CDR2 FQNNGV. Trimming left V 5 bases short and J 10 bases short, with 26 bases between.

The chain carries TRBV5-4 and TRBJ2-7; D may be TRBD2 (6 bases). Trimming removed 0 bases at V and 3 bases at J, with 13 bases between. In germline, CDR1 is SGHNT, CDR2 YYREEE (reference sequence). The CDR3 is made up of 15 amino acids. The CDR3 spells CASSLGIGGYYEQYF. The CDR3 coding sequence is TGTGCCAGCAGCTTGGGCATCGGGGGATACTACGAGCAGTACTTC.

This CDR3 reads CASSLSSGQGGEQYF. Written as DNA, the CDR3 is TGCGCCAGCAGCTTGAGCTCCGGACAGGGGGGAGAGCAGTACTTC. The chain recombines TRBV5-1 with TRBJ2-5; 10 bases are a match to TRBD1. Germline values: CDR1 SGHRS, CDR2 YFSETQ. The ends lost 1 base at V and 11 bases at J; junction bases unmatched: 11. The CDR3 has 15 amino acids.

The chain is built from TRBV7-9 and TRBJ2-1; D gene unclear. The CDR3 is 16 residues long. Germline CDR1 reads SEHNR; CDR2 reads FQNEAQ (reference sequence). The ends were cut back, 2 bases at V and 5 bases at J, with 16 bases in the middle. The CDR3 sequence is CASSLLLRRGNNEQFF. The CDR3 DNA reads TGTGCCAGCAGCTTACTCCTCCGGAGAGGCAACAATGAGCAGTTCTTC.

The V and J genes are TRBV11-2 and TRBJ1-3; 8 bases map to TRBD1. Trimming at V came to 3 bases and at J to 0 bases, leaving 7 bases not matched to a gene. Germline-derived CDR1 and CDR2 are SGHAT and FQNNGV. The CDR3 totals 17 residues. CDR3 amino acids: CASSLTGDLDSGNTIYF. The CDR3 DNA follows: TGTGCCAGCAGCTTGACAGGGGACCTTGACTCTGGAAACACCATATATTTT.

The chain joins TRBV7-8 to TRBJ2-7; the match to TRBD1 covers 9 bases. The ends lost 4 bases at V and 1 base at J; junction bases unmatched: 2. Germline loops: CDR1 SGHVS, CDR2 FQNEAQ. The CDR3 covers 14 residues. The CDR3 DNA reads TGTGCCAGCAGCTCTGACAGGGGGTCCTACGAGCAGTACTTC. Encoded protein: CASSSDRGSYEQYF.

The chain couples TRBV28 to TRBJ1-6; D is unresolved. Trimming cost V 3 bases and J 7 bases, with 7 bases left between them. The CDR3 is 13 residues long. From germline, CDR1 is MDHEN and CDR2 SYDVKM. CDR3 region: CASSFRENSPLHF. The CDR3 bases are TGTGCCAGCAGTTTTCGTGAGAATTCACCCCTCCACTTT.

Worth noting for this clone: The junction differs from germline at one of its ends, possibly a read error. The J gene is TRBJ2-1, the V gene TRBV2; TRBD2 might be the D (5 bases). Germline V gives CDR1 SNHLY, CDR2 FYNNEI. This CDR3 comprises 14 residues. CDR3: CASRVEVAPNGQFF. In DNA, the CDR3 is TGTGCCAGCAGAGTGGAGGTGGCACCAAATGGGCAGTTCTTC.

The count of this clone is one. CDR3 region: CASSASSGDGEQYF. The CDR3 coding sequence is TGTGCCAGCAGCGCGTCTAGCGGGGACGGAGAGCAGTACTTC. V is TRBV9 and J is TRBJ2-7; the match to TRBD2 covers 9 bases. This CDR3 region has 14 residues. Unmatched junction bases numbered 8, after V lost 3 bases and J lost 7 bases. The germline V gene has CDR1 SGDLS and CDR2 YYNGEE.

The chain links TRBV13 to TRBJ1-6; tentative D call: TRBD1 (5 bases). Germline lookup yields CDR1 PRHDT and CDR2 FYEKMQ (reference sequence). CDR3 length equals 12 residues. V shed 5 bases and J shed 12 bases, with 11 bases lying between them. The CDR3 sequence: CASSVTGGPLHF. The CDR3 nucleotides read TGTGCCAGCAGCGTTACGGGGGGACCCCTCCACTTT.

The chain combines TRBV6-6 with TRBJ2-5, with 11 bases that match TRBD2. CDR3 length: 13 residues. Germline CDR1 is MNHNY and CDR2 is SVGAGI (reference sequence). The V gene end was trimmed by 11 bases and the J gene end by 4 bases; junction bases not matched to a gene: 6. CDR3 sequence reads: CASLTSGRETQYF. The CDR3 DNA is TGTGCCTCCCTTACTAGCGGGAGAGAGACCCAGTACTTC.

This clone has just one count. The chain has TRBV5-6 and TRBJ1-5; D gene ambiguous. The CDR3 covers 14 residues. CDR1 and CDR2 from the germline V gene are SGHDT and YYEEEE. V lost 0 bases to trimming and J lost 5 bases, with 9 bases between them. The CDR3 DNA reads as TGTGCCAGCAGCTTGGGACACCATGATCAGCCCCAGCATTTT. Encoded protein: CASSLGHHDQPQHF. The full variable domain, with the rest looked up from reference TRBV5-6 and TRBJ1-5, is DAGVTQSPTHLIKTRGQQVTLRCSPKSGHDTVSWYQQALGQGPQFIFQYYEEEERQRGNFPDRFSGHQFPNYSSELNVNALLLGDSALYLCASSLGHHDQPQHFGDGTRLSIL.

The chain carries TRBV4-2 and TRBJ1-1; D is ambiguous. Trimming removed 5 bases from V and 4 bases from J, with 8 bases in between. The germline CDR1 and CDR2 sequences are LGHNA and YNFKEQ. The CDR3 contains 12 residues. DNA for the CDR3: TGTGCCAGCAGCTTAGGAGCCACTGAAGCTTTCTTT. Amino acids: CASSLGATEAFF.

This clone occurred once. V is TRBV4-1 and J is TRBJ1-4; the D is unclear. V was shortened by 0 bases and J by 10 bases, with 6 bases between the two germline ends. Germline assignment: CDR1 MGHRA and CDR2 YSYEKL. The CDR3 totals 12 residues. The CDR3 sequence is CASSQDSGKLFF. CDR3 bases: TGCGCCAGCAGCCAAGATAGTGGAAAACTGTTTTTT.

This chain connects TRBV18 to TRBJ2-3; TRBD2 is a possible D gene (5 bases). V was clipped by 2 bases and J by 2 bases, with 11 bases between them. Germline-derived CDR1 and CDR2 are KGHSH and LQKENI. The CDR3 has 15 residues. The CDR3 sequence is CASSPDYQLTDTQYF. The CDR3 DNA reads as TGTGCCAGCTCACCAGACTACCAGCTCACAGATACGCAGTATTTT.

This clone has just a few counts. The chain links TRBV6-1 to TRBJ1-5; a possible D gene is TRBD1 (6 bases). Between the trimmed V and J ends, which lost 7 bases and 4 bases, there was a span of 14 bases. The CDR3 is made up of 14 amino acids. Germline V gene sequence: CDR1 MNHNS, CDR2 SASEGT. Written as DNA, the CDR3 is TGTGCCAGCACTTACAGGGCACTGAATCAGCCCCAGCATTTT. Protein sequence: CASTYRALNQPQHF.

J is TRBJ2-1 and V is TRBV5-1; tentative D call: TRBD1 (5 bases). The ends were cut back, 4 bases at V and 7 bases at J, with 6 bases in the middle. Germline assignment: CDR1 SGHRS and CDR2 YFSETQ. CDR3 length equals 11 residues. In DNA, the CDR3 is TGCGCCAGCAGCGACAGTAATGAGCAGTTCTTC. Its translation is CASSDSNEQFF.

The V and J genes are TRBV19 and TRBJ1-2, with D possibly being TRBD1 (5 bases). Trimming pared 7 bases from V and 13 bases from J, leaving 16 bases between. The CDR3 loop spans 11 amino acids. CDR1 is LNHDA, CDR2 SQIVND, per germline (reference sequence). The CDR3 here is CASTASGRSTF. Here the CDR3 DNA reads TGTGCCAGTACCGCATCAGGGCGCTCCACCTTC.